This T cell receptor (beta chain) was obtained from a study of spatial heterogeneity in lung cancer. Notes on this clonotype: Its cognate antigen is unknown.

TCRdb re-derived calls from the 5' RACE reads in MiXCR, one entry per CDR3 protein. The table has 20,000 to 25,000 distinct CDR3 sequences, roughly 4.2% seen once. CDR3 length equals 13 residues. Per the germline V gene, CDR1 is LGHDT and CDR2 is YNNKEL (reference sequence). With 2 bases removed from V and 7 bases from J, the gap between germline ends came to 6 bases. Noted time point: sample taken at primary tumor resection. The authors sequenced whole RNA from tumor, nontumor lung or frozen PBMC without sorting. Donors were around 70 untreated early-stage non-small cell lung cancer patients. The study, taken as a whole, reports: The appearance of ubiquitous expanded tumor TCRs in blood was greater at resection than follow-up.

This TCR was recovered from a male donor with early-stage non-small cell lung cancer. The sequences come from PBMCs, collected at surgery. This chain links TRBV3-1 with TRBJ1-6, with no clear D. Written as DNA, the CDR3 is TGTGCCAGCAGCCAAATTGAGAATTCACCCCTCCACTTT. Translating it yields CASSQIENSPLHF.